A selection of T cell receptor beta chains follows, all from one sample in a study of blood T cell repertoires in COVID-19. The repertoire was sequenced with immunoSEQ multiplex PCR; TCRdb's copy has only in-frame clones and lacks some. The repertoire holds roughly 250,000 clones, about 87% seen once, with 1% to 1.5% in the top ten. The sample taken for sequencing was PBMCs or T cells enriched from blood (not recorded which). The receptors stem from a woman in her thirties or forties with acute COVID-19. CDR3s include the opening cysteine and the closing phenylalanine or tryptophan. Fields, in order: V gene, D gene, J gene, clone size, CDR3 protein, CDR3 DNA. A D gene is named only where the DNA matches it firmly. The listing skips clone size in some rows; elsewhere it reads once, few, many or a size class.

TRBV6-5	NA	TRBJ1-1	NA	CASRIQGAEAFF	TGTGCCAGCAGGATACAGGGCGCTGAAGCTTTCTTT
TRBV3-1/TRBV3-2	NA	TRBJ2-5	NA	CASSQGQRETQYF	TGTGCCAGCAGCCAAGGACAGAGGGAGACCCAGTACTTC
TRBV30	NA	TRBJ1-3	NA	CAYDSSGNTIYF	TGTGCCTATGACAGCTCTGGAAACACCATATATTTT
TRBV3-1/TRBV3-2	NA	TRBJ2-2	NA	CASTAAHNTGELFF	TGTGCCAGCACGGCGGCTCATAACACCGGGGAGCTGTTTTTT
TRBV5-5	NA	TRBJ2-3	NA	CASSLEGTDTQYF	TGTGCCAGCAGCTTGGAGGGGACAGATACGCAGTATTTT
TRBV7-8	TRBD1	TRBJ1-1	once	CASSLVPGGARYTEAFF	TGTGCCAGCAGCTTAGTCCCAGGGGGCGCGCGTTACACTGAAGCTTTCTTT
TRBV24-1	TRBD1	TRBJ1-2	NA	CATSDQPGQGNYGYTF	TGTGCCACCAGTGATCAGCCGGGACAGGGGAACTATGGCTACACCTTC
TRBV5-8	NA	TRBJ2-3	NA	CASSPVGGGLGTDTQYF	TGTGCCAGCAGCCCCGTAGGGGGGGGATTGGGCACAGATACGCAGTATTTT
TRBV5-1	NA	TRBJ1-1	NA	CASSLGDTNTEAFF	TGCGCCAGCAGCTTGGGGGACACGAACACTGAAGCTTTCTTT
TRBV3-1/TRBV3-2	TRBD1	TRBJ1-5	NA	CASSQGGQGVTRDGTNQPQHF	TGTGCCAGCAGCCAAGGGGGACAGGGGGTAACGCGTGATGGAACCAATCAGCCCCAGCATTTT
TRBV9	TRBD2	TRBJ2-1	NA	CASSVGIPSGRAWNEQFF	TGTGCCAGCAGCGTAGGGATCCCTAGCGGGAGGGCCTGGAATGAGCAGTTCTTC
TRBV28	NA	TRBJ1-2	NA	CASFQGATNYGYTF	TGTGCCTCCTTCCAAGGGGCGACTAACTATGGCTACACCTTC
TRBV27	NA	TRBJ2-5	NA	CASSLSRGGRFVETQYF	TGTGCCAGCAGTTTATCTCGCGGAGGGAGGTTTGTAGAGACCCAGTACTTC
TRBV5-1	TRBD1	TRBJ2-3	NA	CASSLASRGQSTDTQYF	TGCGCCAGCAGCTTGGCGAGCCGGGGACAGAGCACAGATACGCAGTATTTT